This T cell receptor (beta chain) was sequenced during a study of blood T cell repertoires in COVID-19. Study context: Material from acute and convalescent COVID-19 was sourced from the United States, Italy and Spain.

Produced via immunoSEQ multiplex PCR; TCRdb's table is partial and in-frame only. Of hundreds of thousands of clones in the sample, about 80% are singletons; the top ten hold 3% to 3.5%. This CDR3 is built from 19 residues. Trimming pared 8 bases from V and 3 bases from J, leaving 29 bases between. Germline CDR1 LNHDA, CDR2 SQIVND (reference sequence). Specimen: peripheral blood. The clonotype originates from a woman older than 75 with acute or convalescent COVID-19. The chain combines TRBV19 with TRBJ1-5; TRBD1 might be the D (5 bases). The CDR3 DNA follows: TGTGCCAGTGGTTCCCCCCCGTCGGGACTCATCGGGTTCAATCAGCCCCAGCATTTT. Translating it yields CASGSPPSGLIGFNQPQHF.